This T cell receptor (beta chain) emerged from a study of patients with pleural tuberculosis. The CDR3 totals 16 residues. Trimming took 4 bases from V and 2 from J, leaving 14 bases between them. This clonotype was seen many times. A single record per CDR3 protein comes from TCRdb applying MiXCR to the reads. The sample shows around 49,000 distinct CDR3 sequences, 5.5% to 8% of them seen only once. The rearrangement uses TRBV12-3 or TRBV12-4 and TRBJ2-2; D might be TRBD1 (5 bases). The sequence was obtained from a human donor with pleural tuberculosis. The CDR3 sequence: CASSSTEKSNTGELFF. CDR3 coding DNA: TGTGCCAGCAGTTCGACAGAGAAATCAAACACCGGGGAGCTGTTTTTT.